This T cell receptor (beta chain) emerged from a study of blood T cell repertoires in COVID-19. Sequencing used immunoSEQ multiplex PCR; TCRdb keeps in-frame clones, though not all of them. The table shows under 200,000 clones, with approximately 85% occurring only once. Germline CDR1 MNHNY, CDR2 SVGAGI (reference sequence). V shed 2 bases and J shed 6 bases, with 11 bases lying between them. There are 13 residues in the CDR3. The rearrangement uses TRBV6-6 and TRBJ2-7; no firm D call. Sample: peripheral blood. The clonotype originates from a woman between 55 and 75 years old with COVID-19, enrolled during active disease. Here the CDR3 DNA reads TGTGCCAGCAGTTACGATTCCGGTGGCGAGCAGTACGTC. It codes for CASSYDSGGEQYV.